The 7 T cell receptor beta chains below all came from one sample that was sequenced in a study of human T cells and chemical hapten exposure. Via MiXCR, TCRdb re-called the RACE reads, giving one row per CDR3 protein. The sample has about 340,000 distinct CDR3 sequences, around 7% seen once. The time point: patch test 1, 2 weeks after DPC sensitization. Regarding treatment: therapeutic diphenylcyclopropenone sensitization with weekly scalp DPC. Source: whole blood, taken in connection with sensitization to the hapten diphenylcyclopropenone (DPC). The receptors originated from a woman under 30 with alopecia areata. Some clones in this sample may be carry-over from other donors' samples.

This clonotype appeared a few times. The chain combines TRBV12-3 or TRBV12-4 with TRBJ2-7; either TRBD1 or TRBD2 may supply D (5 bases each). The CDR3 is made up of 15 amino acids. V dropped 6 bases and J dropped 0 bases, with 15 bases sitting between them. CDR3 nucleotides: TGTGCCAGCAGGTGGGGGACGGCTAGCTCCTACGAGCAGTACTTC. Protein: CASRWGTASSYEQYF.

This clonotype occurred a few times. The J gene is TRBJ1-2, the V gene TRBV6-5; maybe TRBD1 (6 bases). Trimming removed 6 bases from V and 2 bases from J, with 13 bases in between. CDR1 is MNHEY and CDR2 is SVGAGI in the germline V gene. The CDR3 totals 14 residues. The CDR3 DNA sequence: TGTGCCAGCAGCCCTGACAGGAAGAACTATGGCTACACCTTC. Protein sequence: CASSPDRKNYGYTF.

This rearrangement joins TRBV4-2 to TRBJ2-1; possibly TRBD1 or TRBD2 for D (5 bases each). Germline CDR1 reads LGHNA; CDR2 reads YNFKEQ. This CDR3 is built from 17 residues. The V end was cut by 3 bases, the J end by 2 bases, with 17 bases between. The CDR3 DNA is TGTGCCAGCAGCCAGGGGGACCCGCCTGGCCCCTACAATGAGCAGTTCTTC. It specifies CASSQGDPPGPYNEQFF.

The chain links TRBV6-5 to TRBJ2-7; no firm D call. V was trimmed by 7 bases and J by 2 bases, leaving 18 bases between them. Germline V CDR1 and CDR2: MNHEY, SVGAGI. The length of the CDR3 is 15 residues. CDR3 DNA sequence: TGTGCCAGCACCTCTCTTCAAGGGATAGCCTACGAGCAGTACTTC. Translated, it gives CASTSLQGIAYEQYF.

The chain combines TRBV11-2 with TRBJ2-1; 7 bases align to TRBD2. From germline, CDR1 is SGHAT and CDR2 FQNNGV. This CDR3 spans 17 amino acids. V trimming: 6 bases; J trimming: 4 bases; junction bases outside the gene matches: 15. The CDR3 reads CASSYLPSGTPYNEQFF. CDR3 nucleotides: TGTGCCAGCAGTTATCTCCCCAGCGGGACTCCTTACAATGAGCAGTTCTTC. The full variable domain, completed using reference TRBV11-2 and TRBJ2-1, is EAGVAQSPRYKIIEKRQSVAFWCNPISGHATLYWYQQILGQGPKLLIQFQNNGVVDDSQLPKDRFSAERLKGVDSTLKIQPAKLEDSAVYLCASSYLPSGTPYNEQFFGPGTRLTVL.

This clonotype was picked up a small number of times. The rearrangement joins TRBV5-1 to TRBJ2-1, with 10 bases fitting TRBD1. Losses at the gene ends were 0 bases for V and 1 base for J; bases not matched to a gene: 1. The CDR3 sequence is 16 residues long. Germline CDR1 is SGHRS and CDR2 is YFSETQ. The CDR3 is CASSLGQGASYNEQFF. The CDR3 DNA sequence: TGCGCCAGCAGCTTGGGACAGGGGGCTTCCTACAATGAGCAGTTCTTC.

This clonotype occurred a few times. The chain uses TRBV5-1 and TRBJ1-1; TRBD1 is a possible D gene (6 bases). The CDR3 is 15 residues long. V shed 4 bases and J shed 5 bases, with 18 bases lying between them. Germline V gene sequence: CDR1 SGHRS, CDR2 YFSETQ. The CDR3 DNA is TGCGCCAGCAGCGTGGGGCAGGGGCGACTAACTGAAGCTTTCTTT. This encodes CASSVGQGRLTEAFF.